This T cell receptor beta chain was sequenced during a study of cytomegalovirus exposure and HLA in healthy donors (dated by TCRdb to about 2017). Study-wide context: An earlier analysis of several hundred of the donors reported approximately 260 Gb of sequence data and 95 million to 130 million unique TCR beta sequences obtained from about 180 million T cells. Around 330 gigabases of sequencing data and approximately 91 million unique TCR sequences made up an early release that covered several hundred HLA-typed donors. HLA typing covered class I and class II loci at four-digit resolution. Of the approximately 400 genotyped donors, about 80% fell in the genetic ancestry cluster associated with self-reported Caucasian donors. Among 300 to 450 genotyped donors of the cohort, an average of 235,054 unique TCR beta nucleotide sequences were sequenced per donor, around 20% of them non-productive. All discovery cohort repertoires had been generated on a single sequencing platform. Donor age, sex, ethnicity and CMV serostatus were collected together with the repertoire data. To predict cytomegalovirus infection status, the study brought together high-throughput TCR immunosequencing, statistical association of individual TCRs with disease status, and machine learning. Rather than using new phenotypic data, the later analysis identified candidate immune exposures from TCR beta sequences and from how often those sequences occurred across donors. A later analysis re-examined previously published TCR beta repertoires from more than 550 donors and added high-resolution HLA genotyping to investigate patterns of TCR occurrence. Because of strong linkage in the cohort, four to six DR-DQ haplotypes were treated as single units for association and clustering. An earlier analysis of approximately 500 of the donors applied high-throughput TCR beta sequencing to assess whether each TCR beta V gene segment acted as functional or pseudogenic. The T cell repertoires of several hundred subjects were profiled by immunosequencing and related to cytomegalovirus serostatus. The number of donors typed differed by locus, with 629-630 for A, B, C, DRB1 and DQB1, approximately 500 for DQA1, 600 to 610 for DPA1, and around 450 for DPB1. The study aimed to test whether cataloging public T cell receptors could reveal signatures of past pathogen exposure. Along with the roughly 710-subject first cohort, a separate validation cohort of more than 90 different subjects was used. A later genetic analysis used genome-wide SNP genotypes for about 60% of the roughly 670 donors, treating that subset as a discovery cohort.

Overall study results and their limits: Seventeen rarely observed V segments, including chromosome 9 orphons, were excluded from the earlier analysis of several hundred of the donors because counts were too low. Specific HLA alleles were associated with roughly 16,000 TCR beta sequences at a false discovery rate of 0.05 in a later analysis. Compared with the approximately 670-donor mean, donors in an Asian-associated ancestry cluster had fewer N-insertions in productive TCRs, according to a later genetic analysis. A cluster of highly shared sequence variants was judged likely to represent a technical artifact of the sequencing pipeline. Because HLA typing was missing for some donors at each locus, association tests included only the typed subset. The classifier was reported to diagnose cytomegalovirus status with high specificity and sensitivity in both the original and validation cohorts. In a later analysis, TCR association rates were found to vary across HLA loci, with the most associated TCRs seen for DRB1 alleles and the fewest for HLA-C alleles. The only immune exposure information available for the cohort was CMV serostatus. In this cohort, only TCR beta chains were sequenced, and detectable features were limited by the absence of alpha or paired-chain data. V-gene and J-gene trimming of TCR beta chains was associated with a missense DCLRE1C variant in a later genetic analysis, and the association was replicated in an independent cohort. Sequencing depth was assumed to be roughly uniform across donors in the presence/absence analyses, though that assumption may not hold. The study listed approximately 150 TCR beta chains as associated with cytomegalovirus. Strong co-occurrence of HLA alleles, especially DR and DQ, made assigning TCR associations to individual alleles difficult. Most TCR sequences were observed very rarely across donors, whereas some public TCRs were present in many individuals. Because the 87-base-pair reads could not distinguish some IMGT-functional V segments, including TRBV6-2 and TRBV6-3, those segments were excluded. According to the authors, the approach could potentially be generalized to other disease states and immunological phenotypes. Correlated functional status among segregating V segments might reflect linkage disequilibrium, but an unknown experimental factor could not be ruled out. In vitro tests confirmed that three of the cytomegalovirus-associated TCR beta chains recognize cytomegalovirus antigens. In an earlier analysis of several hundred of the donors, most TCR beta V segments were observed in productive rearrangements about 87% or about 30% of the time, broadly matching IMGT annotations. A later analysis found that HLA-associated TCR beta chains were more clonally expanded and had lower generation probabilities than equally common non-associated chains. In a later analysis, several top co-occurrence clusters were reported to appear linked to parvovirus B19, influenza, CMV and Epstein-Barr virus. A further reported finding was that TCR beta sequences accurately predicted the HLA-A and HLA-B alleles for most subjects in the first cohort. According to a later analysis, most CMV-associated TCR beta chains appeared to be HLA-restricted, and the HLA associations seemed to be driven largely by CMV exposure.

The CDR3 runs 15 amino acids, cysteine and phenylalanine included. Only the CDR3 DNA is retained, 45 bases long and in frame from the first base. CDR1 and CDR2 were assigned from the germline V gene (reference sequence) as SEHNR and FQNEAQ. V is reduced by 8 bases and J by 1 base, leaving a spacing of 14 bases between them. On this clone: What antigen it recognizes has not been identified. Base-call qualities are not available, and no considerably larger clone is one nucleotide away.

The library was made by the immunoSEQ multiplex PCR assay. For the multiplex PCR, a mixture combining 60 forward primers for TCR Vbeta segments and 13 reverse primers for TCR Jbeta segments was used. The CDR3 region of rearranged TCR beta genes was amplified from genomic DNA with a multiplex PCR assay. The Illumina HiSeq System was used to sequence the amplified TCR beta libraries as 87-base-pair reads. In the original analysis: Across the 700 or so repertoires, a later analysis counted some 80 million unique TCR beta chains, 9.5 million to 13 million of which were shared by at least two donors. A nearest-neighbor algorithm error-corrected the raw reads and collapsed the reads into unique sequences, merging closely related sequences to remove PCR and sequencing errors. Alignment of CDR3 sequences to IMGT reference sequences was used to assign V, D and J gene segments. For a sequence to be retained, a match of at least six nucleotides to both a V gene segment and a J gene segment was required. A rearrangement counted as productive if the CDR3 had no stop codons and remained in frame with V and J, and every other rearrangement counted as non-productive. CDR3 was defined according to IMGT convention as the region running from the second conserved V-encoded cysteine to the conserved J-encoded phenylalanine. The earlier analysis of about 610 of the donors excluded sequences that lacked an unambiguous match to a single V gene segment. An earlier analysis of approximately 590 of the donors classified V segments as functional when productive rearrangements were above 56.7% and as segregating when the standard deviation between donors was above 5%. A statistical classification framework was built to diagnose cytomegalovirus status from the catalog of TCR beta chain sequences. In a later analysis, V and J genes were assigned by comparing TCR nucleotide sequences against IMGT/GENE-DB human TR gene sequences. The TCRdist pipeline was used in a later analysis to assign CDR3 sequences and most-parsimonious VDJ recombination scenarios. In a later analysis, each TCR beta chain was defined by its CDR3 amino acid sequence together with its V-gene family, and reads without a unique V-gene family were excluded. As a way to deal with suspected cross-contamination and a sequencing artifact, a later analysis dropped hundreds of nucleotide sequences that were highly shared and had low generation probability. For each public chain, a later analysis derived a clonal expansion index from normalized ranks of inferred template counts within each repertoire. A later analysis computed generation probabilities with a VDJ recombination model fitted to out-of-frame rearrangements, and checked the results against IGoR. A later analysis scored TCR-TCR, TCR-HLA and TCR-CMV co-occurrence with hypergeometric tests, applying a repertoire-size bias correction to TCR pairs. To estimate false discovery rates, a later analysis permuted the HLA or CMV assignments 20 times. In a later analysis, co-occurring TCRs were grouped using DBSCAN, with TCRdist sequence similarity added in when clustering inside HLA-allele-positive subsets. Repertoires with fewer than 30,000 or more than 120,000 public chains, plus five repertoires with anomalous nucleotide sharing, were excluded from co-occurrence clustering. The table comes from immuneACCESS by way of TCRdb, which keeps in-frame sequences with V and J called. Part of the clones is missing from these tables; in studies checked, under half for an unresolved V gene and the rest for unknown reasons. That table supplies the V and J calls and clone size; D and trimming were determined from the DNA. The sample contains fewer than 200,000 clones, about 70% of them found a single time. The ten largest clonotypes hold about 2.5% of the sample.

The cohort was made up of 650 to 700 healthy bone marrow donors. Cohort members were all nominally healthy when sampled, although unrecorded immune exposures were likely present. The donor was CMV seropositive and was included in the group of approximately 300 seropositive cohort members. A peripheral blood sample was provided by each donor, and peripheral blood mononuclear cells were used for TCR beta sequencing. Genomic DNA was extracted from the blood cell samples with the Qiagen DNeasy Blood Extraction Kit. The sequencing input was PBMCs. The clonotype was recovered from a woman aged 40 to 50 in good health and CMV-seropositive. The rearrangement joined TRBV7-9 to TRBJ2-2; TRBD2 is perhaps the D gene, given 6 matching bases. The nucleotide sequence reads as follows: TGTGCCAGCCACGCCCGGACTAAGAACACCGGGGAGCTGTTTTTT. Translated, it reads CASHARTKNTGELFF.